This T cell receptor beta chain was obtained from a study of radiotherapy plus CTLA-4 blockade in lung cancer. Study in general: Disease control was achieved by over 25% of patients, and objective responses by about 19%. General study findings and limits: Alongside interferon-beta, early blood T cell clone dynamics were reportedly the best predictor of response. TCR clones of tumor origin grew in blood after radiotherapy plus ipilimumab.

Generated by immunoSEQ multiplex PCR, the TCRdb table keeps only in-frame clones and is missing some. The sample includes tens of thousands of clones, more than 60% of them seen just once. A remark on this clone: No antigen is known for it.

It was focal radiation plus CTLA-4 blockade with ipilimumab that patients with chemo-refractory metastatic non-small-cell lung cancer received. CDR1 is KGHSH, CDR2 LQKENI, per germline. Deletions cut 1 base from V and 3 bases from J, with 15 bases between. The CDR3 is 16 amino acids. The source material was peripheral blood, sampled from a patient treated with radiotherapy plus ipilimumab. The receptor comes from a human donor with non-small cell lung cancer who had a complete response to radiotherapy plus ipilimumab. The chain couples TRBV18 to TRBJ1-1, with D possibly TRBD1 on 5 matching bases. This chain's CDR3 is CASSPQGVVADTEAFF. The CDR3 DNA follows: TGTGCCAGCTCACCACAAGGGGTTGTGGCGGACACTGAAGCTTTCTTT.